This T cell receptor (beta chain) appears in the sequencing data of a study of identifying expanded T cells in peripheral blood (dated by TCRdb to the late 2010s). Describing the broader study: Four technical replicates, made by sequencing separate aliquots from the same pool of genomic DNA, were compared pairwise. Findings and caveats that apply to the study as a whole: The binomial model flagged approximately 1.3 differentially abundant clones between technical replicates but about 16.4 over around two weeks and around 19 over approximately 4 weeks. The beta-binomial model significantly reduced the number of clones called differentially abundant and the false-positive rate across all healthy-donor time intervals. The authors expected biological variance in healthy repertoires might increase further over much longer intervals such as months to years. Variance in clone template counts between approximately two-week samples significantly increased with total template count across all healthy donors.

CDR3 length: 15 amino acids, cysteine to phenylalanine. Here the CDR3 DNA is all that survives: 45 bases in frame from base 1. In the germline V gene, CDR1 corresponds to SGHVS and CDR2 to FQNEAQ. V ends up 6 bases short and J 0 bases short, with an unmatched junction base count of 7. During the collection period, no immune events, such as infections, were documented for the healthy donors. Time-dependent variance in a beta-binomial model of T-cell clone differential abundance was calibrated using healthy-donor blood repertoires as a training cohort. The training cohort was composed of some ten healthy donors, 3 female and 7 male. On average the donors were approximately 40 years old, and their ages spanned 29 to 64 years. Obtained from a commercial supplier, whole blood was collected from each healthy donor at three time points set around 13 days apart. For immunosequencing, genomic DNA was extracted from whole blood that had not been sorted.

This clone was detected once. Its antigen is not yet known. There are no base qualities to consult, and no much larger clone falls within one base. The immunoSEQ Assay, which relies on bias-controlled multiplex PCR amplification of genomic DNA, was used to profile TCRbeta CDR3 regions. The original methods were these. The absolute abundance of each unique TCRbeta CDR3 region was quantified after sequences were collapsed and filtered. Two models were used to test differential abundance: a binomial model (Fisher-equivalent) and a beta-binomial model that adds time-dependent variance fitted from healthy donors. Clones with fewer than 5 combined templates were removed, and a clone was called differentially abundant if the clone's Benjamini-Hochberg FDR was below 0.01. Beta-binomial variance was modeled as a function of total template count across the two samples using the form v = (b*log(k)+a)^2. This is the immuneACCESS table as TCRdb keeps it, with only in-frame sequences that have V and J called. A part of the clones is gone; compared with another copy, unresolved V genes explain less than half, and the rest is unexplained. Clonal size and the V and J genes are those of that table, whereas D and trimming came from the DNA. This sample gives approximately 63,000 clones in total; around 87% of them show up just once. Approximately 4.7% of the sample is in the top ten clones.

Recombination connected TRBV7-8 to TRBJ2-7; TRBD2 lines up with 8 middle nucleotides. This sequence was found in a person aged 18 to 70 in good health. Sequenced material: blood. At the DNA level, the sequence is TGTGCCAGCAGTCCTCGACTAGCGAGCTCCTACGAGCAGTACTTC. It is translated as CASSPRLASSYEQYF.